The clone carrying this T cell receptor (beta chain) has only a few counts. What it binds is not known. The V end was cut by 3 bases, the J end by 0 bases, with 14 bases between. CDR3 length: 16 amino acids. From germline, CDR1 is MNHEY and CDR2 SVGAGI. Via MiXCR, TCRdb re-called the reads, giving one row per CDR3 protein. The sample lists around 900,000 distinct CDR3 sequences, around 30% occurring once. The data are from a study of T cell repertoires in cytomegalovirus infection. Study observations and caveats: Summed frequency of shared TCR beta families picked out CMV carriers who also had the relevant HLA.

The sequencing here drew on cultured CD8+ T cells from PBMCs, taken from culture after CMV antigen stimulation. This chain connects TRBV6-5 to TRBJ1-1; no clear D gene. This TCR was recovered from a human donor in good health (CMV status not recorded). Some clones in this sample may be carry-over from other donors' samples. In DNA, the CDR3 is TGTGCCAGCAGTTATGAGGAAAATACGATGAACACTGAAGCTTTCTTT. Protein sequence: CASSYEENTMNTEAFF.